The entry that follows covers one T cell receptor beta chain sequence. Its specificity is unknown. CDR1 and CDR2 (germline): SGHTA, FQGTGA. CDR3 length: 13 amino acids. This sample was taken from a study of CXCR3-negative and CXCR3-positive naive CD8 T cells. Study-wide points: TRB CDR3s of CXCR3-positive naive cells were more hydrophobic than those of CXCR3-negative naive cells. Similar TRBV-TRBJ usage was seen in naive cells (both CXCR3-negative and CXCR3-positive), but memory cells differed. The authors found comparable surface CD5 between naive subsets and inferred TCR strength from TRB CDR3 properties.

UMI-labeled 5' RACE yielded the TRB cDNA libraries. TCRdb re-called the 5' RACE reads; every CDR3 protein appears as one record, without DNA. This sample's table has more than 70,000 distinct CDR3 sequences. Sequencing was done on a sample of naive CXCR3+ CD8+ T cells from blood. Documented subset: CD45RO-CCR7+CD27+CD95- naive CD8+ T cells expressing CXCR3 (TNR3+). V is TRBV7-3 and J is TRBJ2-5. This TCR came from a human donor in good health. Some clones in this sample may be carry-over from other donors' samples. CDR3: CASSLNSQETQYF.